This TCR beta chain was captured by sequencing in a study of T cells in Graves' hyperthyroidism and ophthalmopathy. Pregnant or lactating patients were excluded, as were those with uncontrolled infection or other autoimmune disease. There were TCR beta CDR3 regions amplified from RNA transcripts. The HTBI primer set drove a first-round RT-PCR of the TCR CDR3. MiXCR was run by TCRdb on the multiplex PCR reads, yielding one entry per CDR3 protein. The table records roughly 500,000 distinct CDR3 sequences, 46% of them present only once. After removal of 5 bases from V and 5 bases from J, the junction contained 4 bases not matched to a gene. CDR3 length equals 15 residues. Germline V CDR1 and CDR2: MGHDK, SYGVNS.

Sequencing was carried out using peripheral blood or thyroid tissue (not recorded which). This sequence was found in an adult woman with Graves' disease, either hyperthyroidism or ophthalmopathy (not recorded which). This chain links TRBV25-1 with TRBJ2-5; 14 positions match TRBD2. The CDR3 spells CASSQGLAGAETQYF. The CDR3 DNA sequence: TGTGCCAGCAGTCAGGGACTAGCGGGAGCGGAGACCCAGTACTTC.